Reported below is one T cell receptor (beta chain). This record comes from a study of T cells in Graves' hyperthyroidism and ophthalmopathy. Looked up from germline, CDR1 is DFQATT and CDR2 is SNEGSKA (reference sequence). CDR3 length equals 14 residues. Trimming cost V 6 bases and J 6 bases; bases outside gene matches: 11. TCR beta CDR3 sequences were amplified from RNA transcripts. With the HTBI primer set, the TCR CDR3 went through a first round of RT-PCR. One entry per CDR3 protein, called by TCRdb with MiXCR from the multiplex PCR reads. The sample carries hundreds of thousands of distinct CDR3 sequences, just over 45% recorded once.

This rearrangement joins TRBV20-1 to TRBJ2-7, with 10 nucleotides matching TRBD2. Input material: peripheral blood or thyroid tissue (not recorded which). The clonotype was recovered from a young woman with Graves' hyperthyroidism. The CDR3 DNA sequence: TGCAGTGCAGGTTCACGAGCGGGAGGGGCCGAGCAGTACTTC. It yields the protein CSAGSRAGGAEQYF.